Listed below are T cell receptor beta chains from one sample, sequenced in a study of CD8 T cells in ankylosing spondylitis. TCRdb analysed the 5' RACE reads with MiXCR anew, one entry per CDR3 protein. The table lists approximately 400,000 distinct CDR3 sequences, 17% of them singletons. Sequenced material: blood, either unsorted or a sorted T cell fraction (not recorded which). These receptors were obtained from a male donor with ankylosing spondylitis. Each CDR3 is given with its conserved first and last residue. Fields, in order: clone size, D gene, V gene, J gene, CDR3 protein, CDR3 DNA. A D gene is named only where the DNA matches it firmly. Rows may omit the clone size; those that give it use once, few, many or a size class.

size: -
D: -
V: TRBV25-1
J: TRBJ2-2
CDR3: CASSELGRGNTGELFF
DNA: TGTGCCAGCAGTGAATTAGGCAGGGGGAACACCGGGGAGCTGTTTTTT

size: -
D: TRBD1
V: TRBV6-1
J: TRBJ1-5
CDR3: CASSRGTGGSHQPQHF
DNA: TGTGCCAGCAGCCGAGGGACAGGGGGAAGTCATCAGCCCCAGCATTTT

size: many
D: -
V: TRBV20-1
J: TRBJ1-6
CDR3: CSARDFGPSSYNSPLHF
DNA: TGCAGTGCTAGAGATTTCGGACCCAGCTCCTATAATTCACCCCTCCACTTT

size: many
D: TRBD2
V: TRBV29-1
J: TRBJ2-3
CDR3: CSVTSREGHTDTQYF
DNA: TGCAGCGTAACCTCCAGGGAGGGTCACACAGATACGCAGTATTTT

size: few
D: -
V: TRBV12-3/TRBV12-4
J: TRBJ2-7
CDR3: CASSSYPDKPYEQYF
DNA: TGTGCCAGCAGTTCTTACCCGGACAAACCCTACGAGCAGTACTTC

size: few
D: -
V: TRBV7-6
J: TRBJ1-1
CDR3: CASSLGGGSEVFF
DNA: TGTGCCAGCAGCTTAGGTGGGGGTTCGGAAGTTTTCTTT

size: -
D: -
V: TRBV6-1
J: TRBJ2-4
CDR3: CASSERGPSGAKNIQYF
DNA: TGTGCCAGCAGTGAAAGGGGACCCAGCGGGGCCAAAAACATTCAGTACTTC

size: -
D: TRBD1
V: TRBV11-2
J: TRBJ2-2
CDR3: CASSLDRGRETGELFF
DNA: TGTGCCAGCAGCTTAGACAGGGGGCGGGAAACCGGGGAGCTGTTTTTT

size: -
D: -
V: TRBV20-1
J: TRBJ2-7
CDR3: CSAPPGQGEQYF
DNA: TGCAGTGCTCCCCCCGGGCAAGGCGAGCAGTACTTC

size: few
D: -
V: TRBV5-1
J: TRBJ2-6
CDR3: CASSQVTGANVLTF
DNA: TGCGCCAGCAGCCAGGTAACTGGGGCCAACGTCCTGACTTTC

size: few
D: TRBD2
V: TRBV5-1
J: TRBJ2-7
CDR3: CASSLAAGVGNEQYF
DNA: TGCGCCAGCAGCTTGGCGGCGGGAGTGGGTAACGAGCAGTACTTC

size: -
D: -
V: TRBV20-1
J: TRBJ1-2
CDR3: CSARTLARDGYTF
DNA: TGCAGTGCTCGGACTCTGGCTCGGGATGGCTACACCTTC

size: -
D: -
V: TRBV7-2
J: TRBJ2-7
CDR3: CASSFPGSYEQYF
DNA: TGTGCCAGCAGCTTCCCGGGTAGTTACGAGCAGTACTTC

size: -
D: -
V: TRBV5-1
J: TRBJ2-7
CDR3: CASSLRVDYEQYF
DNA: TGCGCCAGCAGCTTACGTGTGGACTACGAGCAGTACTTC

size: few
D: TRBD2
V: TRBV5-5
J: TRBJ2-7
CDR3: CASSRTSGGAWYEQYF
DNA: TGTGCCAGCAGCAGAACAAGCGGGGGGGCCTGGTACGAGCAGTACTTC

size: -
D: -
V: TRBV3-1
J: TRBJ2-4
CDR3: CASSPGAQRSKNIQYF
DNA: TGTGCCAGCAGCCCCGGAGCCCAGCGTTCCAAAAACATTCAGTACTTC

size: -
D: -
V: TRBV28
J: TRBJ1-2
CDR3: CASTLGGRYGYTF
DNA: TGTGCCAGCACCTTGGGGGGCCGCTATGGCTACACCTTC

size: few
D: -
V: TRBV2
J: TRBJ2-1
CDR3: CASSDSSSEQFF
DNA: TGTGCCAGCAGTGACAGCTCTAGTGAGCAGTTCTTC

size: many
D: -
V: TRBV6-1
J: TRBJ2-6
CDR3: CASISLGAGANVLTF
DNA: TGTGCCAGCATATCACTAGGGGCTGGGGCCAACGTCCTGACTTTC

size: few
D: -
V: TRBV20-1
J: TRBJ2-1
CDR3: CSASGTLAGHNEQFF
DNA: TGCAGTGCTTCAGGGACCTTGGCGGGACACAATGAGCAGTTCTTC

size: -
D: TRBD2
V: TRBV4-3
J: TRBJ2-3
CDR3: CASSQDMTSGSDTQYF
DNA: TGCGCCAGCAGCCAAGATATGACTAGCGGATCAGATACGCAGTATTTT

size: -
D: TRBD1
V: TRBV20-1
J: TRBJ1-1
CDR3: CSARDRGGTEAFF
DNA: TGCAGTGCTCGTGACAGGGGAGGAACTGAAGCTTTCTTT

size: -
D: -
V: TRBV5-1
J: TRBJ2-7
CDR3: CASSLVGGSWDEQYF
DNA: TGCGCCAGCAGCTTGGTGGGGGGCTCTTGGGACGAGCAGTACTTC

size: -
D: TRBD1
V: TRBV3-1
J: TRBJ1-2
CDR3: CASSHNRRTGRKEGGYTF
DNA: TGTGCCAGCAGCCACAATAGGAGGACAGGACGAAAGGAGGGTGGCTACACCTTC

size: -
D: -
V: TRBV30
J: TRBJ2-3
CDR3: CACHQGILVNTQYF
DNA: TGTGCCTGCCACCAGGGGATATTGGTAAATACGCAGTATTTT

size: -
D: -
V: TRBV12-3/TRBV12-4
J: TRBJ1-1
CDR3: CAGSTSRGRTEAFF
DNA: TGTGCCGGCAGTACCTCCCGGGGGCGTACTGAAGCTTTCTTT

size: -
D: -
V: TRBV12-3/TRBV12-4
J: TRBJ1-1
CDR3: CASRKQVNTEAFF
DNA: TGTGCCAGCAGAAAACAGGTTAACACTGAAGCTTTCTTT

size: few
D: -
V: TRBV5-6
J: TRBJ1-1
CDR3: CASSLRPTGSAEAFF
DNA: TGTGCCAGCAGCTTGAGGCCCACAGGGAGCGCTGAAGCTTTCTTT

size: few
D: -
V: TRBV4-2
J: TRBJ1-5
CDR3: CASSQDTEYSNQPQHF
DNA: TGTGCCAGCAGCCAAGATACAGAGTATAGCAATCAGCCCCAGCATTTT

size: -
D: TRBD2
V: TRBV20-1
J: TRBJ2-7
CDR3: CSARDRRGEYEQYF
DNA: TGCAGTGCCCGAGATAGGCGGGGGGAGTACGAGCAGTACTTC